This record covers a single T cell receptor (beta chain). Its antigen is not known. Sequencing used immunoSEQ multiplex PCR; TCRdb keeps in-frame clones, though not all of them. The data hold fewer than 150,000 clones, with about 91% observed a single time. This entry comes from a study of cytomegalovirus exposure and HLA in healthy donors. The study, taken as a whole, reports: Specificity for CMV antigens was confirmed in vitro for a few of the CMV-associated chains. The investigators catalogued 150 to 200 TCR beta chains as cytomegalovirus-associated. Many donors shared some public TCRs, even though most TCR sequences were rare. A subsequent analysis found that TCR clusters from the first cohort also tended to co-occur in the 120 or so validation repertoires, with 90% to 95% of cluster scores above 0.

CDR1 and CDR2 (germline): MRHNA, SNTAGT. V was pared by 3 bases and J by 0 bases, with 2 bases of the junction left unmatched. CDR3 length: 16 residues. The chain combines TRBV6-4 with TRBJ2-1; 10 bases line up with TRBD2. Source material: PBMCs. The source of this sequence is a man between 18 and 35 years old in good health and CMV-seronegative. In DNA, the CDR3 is TGTGCCAGCAGTGAACTAGCGGGAAACTCCTACAATGAGCAGTTCTTC. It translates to CASSELAGNSYNEQFF.